The clone carrying this T cell receptor beta chain was detected a few times. The record originates from a study of identical twins. From the 5' RACE reads, TCRdb called clonotypes with MiXCR, one entry per CDR3 protein. The data hold around 250,000 distinct CDR3 sequences, with roughly 13% observed a single time. V lost 7 bases, J lost 7 bases, and 9 bases stayed unmatched. CDR3 length: 15 residues. Germline V lookup: CDR1 LNHDA, CDR2 SQIVND (reference sequence). This sample also belongs to another study, concerning yellow fever vaccine responses in identical twins.

The clonotype comes from a woman younger than 30 in good health. The chain recombines TRBV19 with TRBJ2-2, with 10 positions matching TRBD2. Input material: memory (CD45RO+) T cells sorted from blood. CDR3 nucleotide sequence: TGTGCCAGTAATCGACCGGGACTAGCGTACGGGGAGCTGTTTTTT. This gives the protein CASNRPGLAYGELFF.